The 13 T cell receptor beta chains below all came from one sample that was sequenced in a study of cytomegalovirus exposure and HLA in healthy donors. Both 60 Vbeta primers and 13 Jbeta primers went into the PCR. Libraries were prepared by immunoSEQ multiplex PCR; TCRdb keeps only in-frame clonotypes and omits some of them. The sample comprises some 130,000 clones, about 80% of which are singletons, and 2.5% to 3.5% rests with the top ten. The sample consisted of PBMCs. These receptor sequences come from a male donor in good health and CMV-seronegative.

DNA for the CDR3: TGTGCCAGCAGCCAAGAGGGGACATCTGGGGCCAACGTCCTGACTTTC. As protein: CASSQEGTSGANVLTF. The genes are TRBV4-2 and TRBJ2-6; D possibly corresponds to TRBD1 (6 bases). The V gene's germline CDR1 is LGHNA and CDR2 YNFKEQ. The CDR3 contains 16 residues. V lost 0 bases, J lost 1 base, and 7 bases lay in between.

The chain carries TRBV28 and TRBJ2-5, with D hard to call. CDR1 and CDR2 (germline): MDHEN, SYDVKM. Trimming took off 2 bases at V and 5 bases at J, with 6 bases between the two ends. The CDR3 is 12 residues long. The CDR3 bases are TGTGCCAGCAGTTTACCACGGGAGACCCAGTACTTC. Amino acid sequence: CASSLPRETQYF.

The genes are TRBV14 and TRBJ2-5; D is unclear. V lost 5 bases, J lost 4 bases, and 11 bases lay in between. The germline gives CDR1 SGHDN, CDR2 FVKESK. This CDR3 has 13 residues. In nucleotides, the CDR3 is TGTGCCAGCAGCTATCTAGTAACAGAGACCCAGTACTTC. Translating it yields CASSYLVTETQYF.

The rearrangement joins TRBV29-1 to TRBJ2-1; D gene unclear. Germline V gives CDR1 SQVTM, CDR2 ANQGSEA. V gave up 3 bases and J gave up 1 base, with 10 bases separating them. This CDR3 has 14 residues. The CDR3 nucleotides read TGCAGCGTTGATAGCCAAGGATCCTACAATGAGCAGTTCTTC. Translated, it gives CSVDSQGSYNEQFF.

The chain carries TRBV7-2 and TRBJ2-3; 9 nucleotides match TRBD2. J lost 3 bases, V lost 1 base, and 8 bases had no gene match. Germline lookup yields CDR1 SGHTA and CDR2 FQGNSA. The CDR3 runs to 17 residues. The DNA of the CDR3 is TGTGCCAGCAGCTTAGGAGGCGGGGGGGATGTAACAGATACGCAGTATTTT. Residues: CASSLGGGGDVTDTQYF.

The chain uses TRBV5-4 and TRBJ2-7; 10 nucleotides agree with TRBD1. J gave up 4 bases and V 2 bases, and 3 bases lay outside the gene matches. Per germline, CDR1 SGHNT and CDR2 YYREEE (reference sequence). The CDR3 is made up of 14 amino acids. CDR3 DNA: TGTGCCAGCAGCTTCCGGGACAGGGGATACGAGCAGTACTTC. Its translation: CASSFRDRGYEQYF. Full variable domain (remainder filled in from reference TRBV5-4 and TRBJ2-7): ETGVTQSPTHLIKTRGQQVTLRCSSQSGHNTVSWYQQALGQGPQFIFQYYREEENGRGNFPPRFSGLQFPNYSSELNVNALELDDSALYLCASSFRDRGYEQYFGPGTRLTVT.

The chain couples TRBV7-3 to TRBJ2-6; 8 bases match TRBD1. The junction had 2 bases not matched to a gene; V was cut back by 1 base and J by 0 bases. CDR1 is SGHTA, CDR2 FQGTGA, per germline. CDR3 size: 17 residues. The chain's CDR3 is CASSLRTGISGANVLTF. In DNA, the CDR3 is TGTGCCAGCAGCTTAAGGACAGGGATCTCTGGGGCCAACGTCCTGACTTTC.

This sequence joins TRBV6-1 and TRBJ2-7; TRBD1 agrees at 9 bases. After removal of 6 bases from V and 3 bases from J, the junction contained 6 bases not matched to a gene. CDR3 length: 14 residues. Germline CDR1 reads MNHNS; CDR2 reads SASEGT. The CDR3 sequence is CASSHRDRDYEQYF. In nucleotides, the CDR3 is TGTGCCAGCAGCCACCGGGACAGGGACTACGAGCAGTACTTC.

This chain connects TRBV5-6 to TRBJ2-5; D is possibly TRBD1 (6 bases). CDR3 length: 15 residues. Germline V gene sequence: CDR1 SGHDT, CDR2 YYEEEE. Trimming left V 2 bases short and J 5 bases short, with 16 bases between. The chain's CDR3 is CASSLKGGRRETQYF. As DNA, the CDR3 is TGTGCCAGCAGCTTAAAAGGGGGAAGGCGGGAGACCCAGTACTTC. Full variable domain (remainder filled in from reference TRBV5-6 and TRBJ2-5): DAGVTQSPTHLIKTRGQQVTLRCSPKSGHDTVSWYQQALGQGPQFIFQYYEEEERQRGNFPDRFSGHQFPNYSSELNVNALLLGDSALYLCASSLKGGRRETQYFGPGTRLLVL.

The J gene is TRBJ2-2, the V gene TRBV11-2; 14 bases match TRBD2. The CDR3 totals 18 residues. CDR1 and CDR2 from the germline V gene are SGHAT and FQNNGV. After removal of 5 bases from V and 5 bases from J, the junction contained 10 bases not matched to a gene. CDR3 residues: CASSVGRLAGGFTGELFF. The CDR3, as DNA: TGTGCCAGCAGCGTGGGACGACTAGCGGGAGGGTTTACCGGGGAGCTGTTTTTT.

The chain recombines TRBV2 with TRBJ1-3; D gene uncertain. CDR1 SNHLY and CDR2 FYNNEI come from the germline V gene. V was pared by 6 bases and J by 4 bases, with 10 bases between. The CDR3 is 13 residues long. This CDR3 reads CASRALSGNTIYF. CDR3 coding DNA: TGTGCCAGCAGGGCCCTCTCAGGAAACACCATATATTTT.

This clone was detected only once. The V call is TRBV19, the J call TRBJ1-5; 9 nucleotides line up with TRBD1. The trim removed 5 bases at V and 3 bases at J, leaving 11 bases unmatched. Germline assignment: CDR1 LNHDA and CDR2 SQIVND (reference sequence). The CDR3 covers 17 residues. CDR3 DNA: TGTGCCAGTAGTTCAAGCCCCGGGACAGGGTCCAATCAGCCCCAGCATTTT. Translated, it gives CASSSSPGTGSNQPQHF.

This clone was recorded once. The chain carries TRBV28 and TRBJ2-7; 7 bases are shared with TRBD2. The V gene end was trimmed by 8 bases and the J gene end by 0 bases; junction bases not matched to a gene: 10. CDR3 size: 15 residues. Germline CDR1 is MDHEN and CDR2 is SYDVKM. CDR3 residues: CASRPQGGASYEQYF. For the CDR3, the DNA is TGTGCCAGCCGACCCCAGGGAGGGGCCTCCTACGAGCAGTACTTC.